This T cell receptor beta chain was sequenced in a study of blood T cell repertoires in COVID-19. About the research overall: The United States, Italy and Spain supplied acute and convalescent COVID-19 samples. T cells, B-cell-depleted T cells, or PBMCs provided the cDNA or gDNA that served as material.

The ends lost 3 bases at V and 1 base at J; junction bases unmatched: 15. Looked up from germline, CDR1 is KGHSH and CDR2 is LQKENI. The CDR3 spans 19 residues. Authors' analysis steps: Amplifying reference gene primers gave estimates of nucleated cell counts. Sequenced by immunoSEQ multiplex PCR; TCRdb stores in-frame clones only, minus some. Clone size and the V and J calls come from that table; the DNA yielded D and trimming. The sample lists about 180,000 clones, roughly nine tenths occurring once. The chain combines TRBV18 with TRBJ1-1; 9 bases agree with TRBD1. This TCR derives from a man between 65 and 85 years old with active or convalescent COVID-19. Source material: peripheral blood. In DNA, the CDR3 is TGTGCCAGCTCACCGACGGGGGCCGGGACAGGGCGGTGGAACACTGAAGCTTTCTTT. This encodes CASSPTGAGTGRWNTEAFF.